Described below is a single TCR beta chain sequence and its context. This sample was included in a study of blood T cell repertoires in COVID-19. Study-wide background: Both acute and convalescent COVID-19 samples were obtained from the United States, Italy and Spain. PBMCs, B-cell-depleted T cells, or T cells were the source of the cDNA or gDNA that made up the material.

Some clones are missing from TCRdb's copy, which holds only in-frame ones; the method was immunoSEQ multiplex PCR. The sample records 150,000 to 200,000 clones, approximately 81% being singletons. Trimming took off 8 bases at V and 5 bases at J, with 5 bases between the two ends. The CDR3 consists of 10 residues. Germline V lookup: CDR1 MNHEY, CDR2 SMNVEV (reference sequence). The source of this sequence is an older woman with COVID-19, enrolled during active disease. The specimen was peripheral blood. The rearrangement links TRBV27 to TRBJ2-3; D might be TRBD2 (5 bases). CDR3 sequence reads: CASAGDTQYF. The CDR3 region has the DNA TGTGCCAGCGCGGGAGATACGCAGTATTTT.